This TCR beta chain was identified during a study of T-cell reconstitution after alpha-beta-depleted transplantation in children (dated by TCRdb to the mid-2010s). Regarding the complete study: Using TCR repertoire profiling, the study quantitatively followed how T-cell immune reconstitution unfolded in children after TCRalphabeta/CD19-depleted allogeneic hematopoietic cell transplantation. Overall study results and their limits: About two months after transplant, the apparently early recovery of alphabetaT-cell counts reportedly depended on just several hundred clones that had expanded rapidly and came from non-depleted graft cells. The frequencies of hyperexpanded clones fell over the following months, and after one year, T-cell counts and TCRbeta diversity were mostly attributed to newly produced T cells. In some patients, high TCRbeta diversity at day 60 was attributed to recipient T cells and intrathymic progenitors that had survived conditioning.

Library preparation used PCR. Sequencing instrument: Illumina HiSeq 2500. Molecular barcoding was employed in the preparation of TCR libraries, with unique molecular identifiers being used to normalize TCRbeta repertoire quantification. TCRdb took the public reads, trimmed them with fastp at Q25, ran MiXCR for clone calling and kept in-frame beta chains. Entries that share a CDR3 protein sequence are merged under the most common genes and DNA. A total of approximately 8,200 distinct CDR3 sequences appear in this sample, 25% to 30% of them only once. The ten largest clones represent roughly 2% of the sample. By share, this clonotype ranks as medium-sized (0.01 to 0.1%). Its target antigen remains unknown. No clone much larger than this one lies a single base away; base qualities are absent. The germline V gene sets CDR1 to SGHAT and CDR2 to FQNNGV. Including the terminal cysteine and phenylalanine, the CDR3 comprises 16 residues. Left in the record is the CDR3 DNA by itself, 48 bases read in frame from the first base. V is shortened by 2 bases, J by 3 bases, and the region joining them spans 13 bases.

Read against the paper, the sample's time point label means: day 60 (about 2 months) after transplantation. The intended sense of this specimen's treatment or condition label: allogeneic hematopoietic cell transplantation with graft depleted of TCRalphabeta T cells and CD19 B cells. The children who served as transplant recipients had been given grafts of TCRalphabeta/CD19-depleted allogeneic hematopoietic cells. This receptor chain uses TRBV11-2 and TRBJ2-2; a tentative D match to TRBD2 spans 5 bases. The sequence came from a boy less than two years old who had a stem cell transplant for SCID, so the T cells may come from the graft donor. The specimen was peripheral blood, collected 60 days after TCRalphabeta/CD19-depleted stem cell transplant. The DNA is as follows: TGTGCCAGCAGCTTAAGGAGGAGCGGAGACACCGGGGAGCTGTTTTTT. Translated, it gives CASSLRRSGDTGELFF.